These 18 T cell receptor beta chains originate from one sample sequenced in a study of blood T cells in healthy people across ages (dated by TCRdb to about 2015). Library preparation used 5' RACE. Sequencing instrument: Illumina HiSeq 2500. A second about 7 to 11 cycle PCR used a sample-barcoded 5' primer and a J-beta primer mix. In-frame beta chains were kept once TCRdb had trimmed the public reads at Q25 with fastp and called clones with MiXCR. Under each unique CDR3 protein, matching rows form one entry showing the most common genes and DNA. Recorded for this sample are some 1,500,000 distinct CDR3 sequences; around 40% of them occurred a single time. About 3.8% of the sample comes from the top ten. The material sequenced was blood. Receptors originate from a woman younger than 35 in good health.

The V and J genes are TRBV6-2 or TRBV6-3 and TRBJ1-5; D is undetermined. CDR3 length: 15 amino acids. Trimming pared 8 bases from V and 2 bases from J, leaving 16 bases between. The germline V gene has CDR1 MNHEY and CDR2 SVGEGT. The CDR3 DNA is TGTGCCAGCTACGGTGGGCCATATGGCAATCAGCCCCAGCATTTT. Translation gives CASYGGPYGNQPQHF.

This clonotype was seen a handful of times. This chain links TRBV29-1 with TRBJ2-3, with 12 bases aligning to TRBD2. There are 14 residues in the CDR3. The J segment lost 0 bases and the V segment lost 7 bases, leaving 2 bases of the junction unmatched. Germline CDR1 SQVTM, CDR2 ANQGSEA. Written as DNA, the CDR3 is TGCAGCGGAGGGACTAGCGGGAGCACAGATACGCAGTATTTT. Its protein product is CSGGTSGSTDTQYF.

The table lists this clonotype with a few counts. V usage is TRBV6-5 and J usage is TRBJ2-7; TRBD1 agrees at 7 bases. CDR1 and CDR2 (germline): MNHEY, SVGAGI. This CDR3 is built from 15 residues. V lost 0 bases and J lost 4; bases outside the gene matches: 6. The CDR3 loop is CASSYSRGGGYEQYF. DNA of the CDR3: TGTGCCAGCAGTTACTCTAGAGGGGGCGGGTACGAGCAGTACTTC.

The V gene is TRBV6-6, the J gene TRBJ2-5; 9 bases line up with TRBD1. The CDR3 has 16 residues. Germline CDR1 reads MNHNY; CDR2 reads SVGAGI (reference sequence). The V segment lost 6 bases and the J segment 1 base; nucleotides outside the gene matches: 9. In nucleotides, the CDR3 is TGTGCCAGCAGAAACCGACAGGGGGTCCTCCAAGAGACCCAGTACTTC. Residues: CASRNRQGVLQETQYF.

This chain joins TRBV7-2 and TRBJ1-1, with D unclear. Germline values: CDR1 SGHTA, CDR2 FQGNSA. CDR3 length: 13 residues. Between the trimmed V and J ends, which lost 1 base and 6 bases, there was a span of 9 bases. The CDR3 protein is CASSLGRIAEAFF. The CDR3 nucleotides read TGTGCCAGCAGCTTAGGCCGAATCGCTGAAGCTTTCTTT. Variable domain in full (rest from reference TRBV7-2 and TRBJ1-1): GAGVSQSPSNKVTEKGKDVELRCDPISGHTALYWYRQSLGQGLEFLIYFQGNSAPDKSGLPSDRFSAERTGGSVSTLTIQRTQQEDSAVYLCASSLGRIAEAFFGQGTRLTVV.

The J gene is TRBJ1-1, the V gene TRBV30; no firm D call. V was cut by 4 bases and J by 1 base, with 10 bases left in between. The germline gives CDR1 GTSNPN, CDR2 SVGIG (reference sequence). This CDR3 comprises 13 residues. The CDR3, as DNA: TGTGCCTGGACGCTCAGCGGGAACACTGAAGCTTTCTTT. Its translation is CAWTLSGNTEAFF.

V and J are TRBV6-2 or TRBV6-3 and TRBJ2-7, with D tentatively TRBD1 (6 bases). The CDR3 has 14 amino acids. Germline V gene lookup returns CDR1 MNHEY and CDR2 SVGEGT. V gave up 4 bases and J gave up 0 bases, with 10 bases separating them. CDR3 coding DNA: TGTGCCAGCAGTTCGGGACACCGCTCCTACGAGCAGTACTTC. Amino acids: CASSSGHRSYEQYF.

This clonotype showed up just a few times. This rearrangement joins TRBV6-6 to TRBJ1-2; 8 bases agree with TRBD1. V lost 6 bases and J lost 6; bases outside the gene matches: 9. The CDR3 consists of 14 residues. Germline V gene lookup returns CDR1 MNHNY and CDR2 SVGAGI (reference sequence). The CDR3 sequence: CASSSTTGEHGYTF. In nucleotides, the CDR3 is TGTGCCAGCAGCTCTACGACAGGGGAGCATGGCTACACCTTC.

Ten or more counts support this clonotype. The CDR3 loop is CASSDSSRGGLSGPQHF. The CDR3 bases are TGTGCCAGCAGTGACTCGAGCCGAGGGGGCCTCTCTGGGCCCCAGCATTTT. This chain connects TRBV6-4 to TRBJ1-5; 7 positions match TRBD1. The CDR3 is made up of 17 amino acids. The germline V gene encodes CDR1 MRHNA and CDR2 SNTAGT. The V gene end was trimmed by 0 bases and the J gene end by 9 bases; junction bases not matched to a gene: 14.

The V gene is TRBV20-1, the J gene TRBJ1-1; D is possibly TRBD1 (5 bases). In germline, CDR1 is DFQATT, CDR2 SNEGSKA (reference sequence). Trimming shortened V by 5 bases and J by 1 base, and 11 bases separated the two germline ends. There are 13 residues in the CDR3. CDR3 sequence: CSAPKQGNTEAFF. The CDR3 region has the DNA TGCAGTGCTCCCAAGCAGGGGAACACTGAAGCTTTCTTT.

V usage is TRBV7-8 and J usage is TRBJ1-1, with unresolved D. Germline V gene lookup returns CDR1 SGHVS and CDR2 FQNEAQ. V lost 1 base and J 6 bases, leaving 6 bases between the germline ends. The CDR3 covers 12 residues. CDR3 sequence reads: CASSLVTPEAFF. CDR3 nucleotides: TGTGCCAGCAGCTTAGTCACACCTGAAGCTTTCTTT.

Only a few counts were recorded for this clonotype. This chain connects TRBV7-6 to TRBJ2-3; the D is unclear. Per the germline V gene, CDR1 is SGHVS and CDR2 is FNYEAQ. This CDR3 has 14 residues. V gave up 5 bases and J gave up 1 base, with 10 bases separating them. CDR3 in DNA: TGTGCCAGCAGCCCGGTACTGGGCACAGATACGCAGTATTTT. It is translated as CASSPVLGTDTQYF.

The rearrangement links TRBV7-6 to TRBJ1-4; 8 positions match TRBD1. The CDR3 contains 16 residues. Per the germline V gene, CDR1 is SGHVS and CDR2 is FNYEAQ. J gave up 1 base and V 2 bases, and 3 bases lay outside the gene matches. CDR3 DNA: TGTGCCAGCAGCTTAATGACAGGGGTAACTAATGAAAAACTGTTTTTT. It codes for CASSLMTGVTNEKLFF.

V is TRBV4-3 and J is TRBJ2-1; 8 nucleotides line up with TRBD1. Germline-derived CDR1 and CDR2 are LGHNA and YSLEER. Losses at the gene ends were 4 bases for V and 7 bases for J; bases not matched to a gene: 12. The CDR3 runs 16 residues. The CDR3 protein is CASSRNRAGGRNEQFF. CDR3 bases: TGCGCCAGCAGCCGAAATAGGGCAGGGGGCCGAAATGAGCAGTTCTTC.

This sequence joins TRBV7-2 and TRBJ1-5; D ambiguous. V lost 5 bases, J lost 8 bases, and 10 bases lay in between. Germline V gene data show CDR1 as SGHTA and CDR2 as FQGNSA. The CDR3 totals 12 residues. The CDR3, as DNA: TGTGCCAGCAGCCGCCCGACCGAGCCCCAGCATTTT. Residues: CASSRPTEPQHF.

This clonotype was seen more than once but under ten times. The chain employs TRBV11-2 and TRBJ1-5; tentative D call: TRBD1 (5 bases). Germline V CDR1 and CDR2: SGHAT, FQNNGV. The germline V and J ends were trimmed by 0 bases and 3 bases, with 9 bases remaining between them. CDR3 length equals 15 residues. The CDR3 is CASSLDWGDNQPQHF. The CDR3 DNA follows: TGTGCCAGCAGCTTAGACTGGGGGGACAATCAGCCCCAGCATTTT. The full variable domain, with the rest looked up from reference TRBV11-2 and TRBJ1-5, is EAGVAQSPRYKIIEKRQSVAFWCNPISGHATLYWYQQILGQGPKLLIQFQNNGVVDDSQLPKDRFSAERLKGVDSTLKIQPAKLEDSAVYLCASSLDWGDNQPQHFGDGTRLSIL.

Points on this clonotype: A junction boundary mismatches the germline segment, possibly from a read error. The gene calls are TRBV4-1 and TRBJ1-4, with D perhaps TRBD1 (6 bases). The CDR3 has 16 amino acids. Germline V gene lookup returns CDR1 MGHRA and CDR2 YSYEKL. The CDR3 DNA reads as TGCGCCAACAGCCCGCAGGGGATCTCAACTAATGAAAAACTGTTTTTT. Encoded protein: CANSPQGISTNEKLFF.

This chain links TRBV14 with TRBJ2-7; D tentatively reads TRBD1 or TRBD2 (6 bases each). The CDR3 is made up of 15 amino acids. V lost 2 bases, J lost 2 bases, and 13 bases lay in between. Germline V gene sequence: CDR1 SGHDN, CDR2 FVKESK. DNA of the CDR3: TGTGCCAGCAGCCAAATACGGGGGCCGACCTACGAGCAGTACTTC. Protein product: CASSQIRGPTYEQYF.